This record looks at one TCR beta chain sequence and its context. This entry is derived from a study of shared clonotypes between healthy human individuals. TCRdb keeps only in-frame clones here, not all; method: immunoSEQ multiplex PCR. The sample gives approximately 530,000 clones, approximately 94% of which show up once; about 0.06% is in the top ten. Per germline, CDR1 MDHEN and CDR2 SYDVKM. Trimming took 3 bases from V and 2 from J, leaving 11 bases between them. This CDR3 spans 14 amino acids. The chain recombines TRBV28 with TRBJ2-7; D is ambiguous. Material: naive CD4+ T cells sorted from blood. Subset noted: CD45RA+ positively selected. This TCR was recovered from a woman aged 25 to 39 in good health. DNA for the CDR3: TGTGCCAGCAGTTTGTCTACAGTACCCTACGAGCAGTACTTC. Protein sequence: CASSLSTVPYEQYF.